The clone carrying this T cell receptor beta chain was recorded a few times. Its antigen is undetermined. The source of the sample is a study of cytotoxic CD8 clonotypes in ibrutinib-treated CLL. Study-level information: The subjects consisted of about eleven relapsed/refractory and 15 treatment-naive individuals, with some 17 IGHV unmutated. Outcomes included some 24 partial and 2 complete responses; after median approximately 70 months, roughly 14 stayed remitted and roughly twelve progressed. Response sampling occurred after a median approximately 12 months of treatment (range 6 to 36).

Clones were read by immunoSEQ multiplex PCR, and TCRdb kept only the in-frame ones, dropping some. Here the sample spans 40,000 or so clones, approximately 70% being singletons. Notes on the study in general: Higher clonality was seen at ibrutinib response and a return toward baseline at progression.

The CDR3 runs 12 residues. Trimming shortened V by 4 bases and J by 10 bases, and 10 bases separated the two germline ends. The V gene's germline CDR1 is LGHNT and CDR2 FRNRAP. The sample in question was PBMCs, obtained after 24 months of ibrutinib treatment. The V call is TRBV12-5, the J call TRBJ1-4; tentative D call: TRBD1 (5 bases). This TCR derives from a human donor with chronic lymphocytic leukemia. CDR3 DNA: TGTGCTAGTGGTTCCCCTGGGGGAAAACTGTTTTTT. It specifies CASGSPGGKLFF.